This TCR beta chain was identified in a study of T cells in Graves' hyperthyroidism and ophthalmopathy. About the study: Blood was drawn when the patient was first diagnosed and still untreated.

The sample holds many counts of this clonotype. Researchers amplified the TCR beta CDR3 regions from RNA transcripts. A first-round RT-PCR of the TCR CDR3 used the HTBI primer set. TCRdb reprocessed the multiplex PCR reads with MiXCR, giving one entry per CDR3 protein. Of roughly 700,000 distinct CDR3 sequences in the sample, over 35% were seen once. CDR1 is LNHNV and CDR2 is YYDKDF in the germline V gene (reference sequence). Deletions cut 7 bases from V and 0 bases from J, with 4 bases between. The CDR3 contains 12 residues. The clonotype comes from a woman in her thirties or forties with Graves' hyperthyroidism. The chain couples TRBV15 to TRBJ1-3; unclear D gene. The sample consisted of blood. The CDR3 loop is CATKASGNTIYF. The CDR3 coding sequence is TGTGCCACCAAAGCCTCTGGAAACACCATATATTTT. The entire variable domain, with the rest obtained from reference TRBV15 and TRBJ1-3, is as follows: DAMVIQNPRYQVTQFGKPVTLSCSQTLNHNVMYWYQQKSSQAPKLLFHYYDKDFNNEADTPDNFQSRRPNTSFCFLDIRSPGLGDTAMYLCATKASGNTIYFGEGSWLTVV.